These 24 T cell receptor beta chains were all obtained from the same sample, sequenced in a study of T cells of healthy individuals. TCRdb re-called the 5' RACE reads with MiXCR, one entry per CDR3 protein. The sample lists under 70,000 distinct CDR3 sequences, about 14% occurring once. The receptors come from a human donor in good health.

This chain links TRBV29-1 with TRBJ1-1; TRBD1 might be the D (5 bases). Germline V gives CDR1 SQVTM, CDR2 ANQGSEA. CDR3 length: 12 amino acids. Trimming shortened V by 7 bases and J by 8 bases, and 17 bases separated the two germline ends. The CDR3 coding sequence is TGCAGCGGCTTAAGGGGTATCGGGGAAGCTTTCTTT. Translated: CSGLRGIGEAFF.

There are a few counts of this clonotype. J is TRBJ2-7 and V is TRBV5-1, with D possibly TRBD2 on 6 matching bases. This CDR3 has 14 residues. V was pared by 2 bases and J by 5 bases, with 14 bases between. From germline, CDR1 is SGHRS and CDR2 YFSETQ. CDR3 in amino acids: CASSFIRRDHEQYF. Written as DNA, the CDR3 is TGCGCCAGCAGCTTTATTCGGAGGGACCACGAGCAGTACTTC.

In this sample, this clonotype turned up once. The chain joins TRBV18 to TRBJ1-1; D might be TRBD1 (5 bases). CDR1 is KGHSH and CDR2 is LQKENI in the germline V gene. This CDR3 is 14 amino acids long. Between the trimmed V and J ends, which lost 6 bases and 3 bases, there was a span of 14 bases. CDR3 DNA sequence: TGTGCCAGCTCCCTTCGGGGGGGGGACACTGAAGCTTTCTTT. Protein product: CASSLRGGDTEAFF.

This rearrangement joins TRBV6-5 to TRBJ1-1; 11 bases fit TRBD1. The J segment lost 4 bases and the V segment lost 0 bases, leaving 1 base of the junction unmatched. This CDR3 comprises 15 residues. Germline loops: CDR1 MNHEY, CDR2 SVGAGI. CDR3 nucleotide sequence: TGTGCCAGCAGTTACTCGGGACAGGGGGGCACTGAAGCTTTCTTT. Translating gives CASSYSGQGGTEAFF.

This clonotype has just a few counts. The J gene is TRBJ2-3, the V gene TRBV12-3 or TRBV12-4, with D perhaps assigned TRBD1 or TRBD2 (6 bases each). V gave up 7 bases and J gave up 2 bases, with 16 bases separating them. The CDR3 is made up of 15 amino acids. The CDR3 protein is CASTKGGLFTDTQYF. CDR3 DNA sequence: TGTGCCAGCACCAAAGGGGGACTCTTCACAGATACGCAGTATTTT.

This clonotype occurred many times. The chain links TRBV29-1 to TRBJ2-5; D may match TRBD1 or TRBD2 (5 bases each). Trimming pared 3 bases from V and 1 base from J, leaving 12 bases between. This CDR3 contains 14 residues. Per germline, CDR1 SQVTM and CDR2 ANQGSEA. The CDR3 DNA follows: TGCAGCGTTGAGGACGGGACGGGCCAAGAGACCCAGTACTTC. Translating it yields CSVEDGTGQETQYF.

V is TRBV7-2 and J is TRBJ2-3; possible D gene TRBD2, 5 bases. Trimming left V 10 bases short and J 0 bases short, with 14 bases between. This CDR3 contains 14 residues. Germline CDR1 and CDR2: SGHTA and FQGNSA. Here the CDR3 reads CATRLAPSTDTQYF. The CDR3 DNA is TGTGCCACGCGGCTAGCACCTAGCACAGATACGCAGTATTTT.

This clonotype came up a few times. The chain has TRBV5-1 and TRBJ2-7; D uncertain. V was trimmed by 5 bases and J by 7 bases, leaving 10 bases between them. From germline, CDR1 is SGHRS and CDR2 YFSETQ. The CDR3 is 11 amino acids. The CDR3 DNA sequence: TGCGCCAGCAGAGGTACGTTTGAGCAGTACTTC. It is translated as CASRGTFEQYF.

CDR3: CASSSGVAGGTDTQYF. The DNA for the CDR3 is TGTGCCAGCAGTTCTGGAGTAGCGGGGGGCACAGATACGCAGTATTTT. This chain connects TRBV6-5 to TRBJ2-3; 9 bases match TRBD2. Per germline, CDR1 MNHEY and CDR2 SVGAGI. The CDR3 totals 16 residues. The ends lost 4 bases at V and 1 base at J; junction bases unmatched: 6.

In its sample, this clonotype was seen many times. This chain links TRBV9 with TRBJ2-3, with TRBD2 matching over 9 bases. Germline CDR1 is SGDLS and CDR2 is YYNGEE. This CDR3 has 19 residues. The trim removed 4 bases at V and 0 bases at J, leaving 15 bases unmatched. DNA of the CDR3: TGTGCCAGCAGCTCTGGCGGGGGGGCTAGACGTGCTAGCACAGATACGCAGTATTTT. Its translation is CASSSGGGARRASTDTQYF.

The sample holds a few counts of this clonotype. The chain recombines TRBV2 with TRBJ1-1; 7 nucleotides align to TRBD1. Germline CDR1 SNHLY, CDR2 FYNNEI. CDR3 length: 14 amino acids. With 4 bases clipped from V and 7 bases from J, the junction kept 9 bases outside the gene matches. The CDR3 loop is CASSGGRGKVEAFF. CDR3 bases: TGTGCCAGCAGTGGAGGCAGGGGGAAGGTTGAAGCTTTCTTT.

The chain joins TRBV7-2 to TRBJ2-3; no clear D gene. Germline CDR1 SGHTA, CDR2 FQGNSA. The CDR3 is made up of 13 amino acids. Trimming took 8 bases from V and 7 from J, leaving 16 bases between them. CDR3 nucleotides: TGTGCCAGCTCTGTCCCGGGTGGTTATACGCAGTATTTT. Protein sequence: CASSVPGGYTQYF. Full variable domain (rest looked up from reference TRBV7-2 and TRBJ2-3): GAGVSQSPSNKVTEKGKDVELRCDPISGHTALYWYRQSLGQGLEFLIYFQGNSAPDKSGLPSDRFSAERTGGSVSTLTIQRTQQEDSAVYLCASSVPGGYTQYFGPGTRLTVL.

In DNA, the CDR3 is TGTGCCAGCAGTTTTAGCCGAGGGGGCAAAAACATTCAGTACTTC. Its protein is CASSFSRGGKNIQYF. This chain joins TRBV27 and TRBJ2-4; D is perhaps TRBD1 (6 bases). From germline, CDR1 is MNHEY and CDR2 SMNVEV (reference sequence). The CDR3 length is 15 residues. V lost 3 bases and J lost 3, with 12 bases in between.

This clonotype was observed a few times. The rearrangement uses TRBV24-1 and TRBJ1-2; D remains unclear. This CDR3 spans 14 amino acids. Per the germline V gene, CDR1 is KGHDR and CDR2 is SFDVKD. Trimming pared 4 bases from V and 3 bases from J, leaving 11 bases between. CDR3 DNA: TGTGCCACCAGTGACTACAGTGGGCACTATGGCTACACCTTC. Its translation: CATSDYSGHYGYTF.

This clonotype was detected ten times or more. The rearrangement joins TRBV4-3 to TRBJ2-1; 10 nucleotides match TRBD1. The CDR3 has 16 residues. The germline V gene has CDR1 LGHNA and CDR2 YSLEER. V trimming: 2 bases; J trimming: 5 bases; junction bases outside the gene matches: 6. CDR3 loop: CASSQYWTGGNNEQFF. The DNA of the CDR3 is TGCGCCAGCAGCCAATATTGGACAGGGGGGAACAATGAGCAGTTCTTC.

The rearrangement uses TRBV6-2 or TRBV6-3 and TRBJ1-1, with D uncertain. Germline loops: CDR1 MNHEY, CDR2 SVGEGT. The CDR3 loop spans 14 amino acids. Trimming removed 6 bases from V and 1 base from J, with 12 bases in between. The CDR3 here is CASSNERENTEAFF. The CDR3 coding sequence is TGTGCCAGCAGCAACGAGCGGGAGAACACTGAAGCTTTCTTT.

This clonotype was seen at least ten times. The rearrangement joins TRBV6-6 to TRBJ1-2; the match to TRBD1 covers 8 bases. The CDR3 spans 15 residues. Losses at the gene ends were 3 bases for V and 1 base for J; bases not matched to a gene: 4. Germline V gene sequence: CDR1 MNHNY, CDR2 SVGAGI (reference sequence). CDR3: CASSYGQGVNYGYTF. For the CDR3, the DNA is TGTGCCAGCAGTTATGGACAGGGCGTTAACTATGGCTACACCTTC.

This sequence joins TRBV7-2 and TRBJ1-1; TRBD1 aligns across 7 bases. Germline values: CDR1 SGHTA, CDR2 FQGNSA. With 3 bases clipped from V and 1 base from J, the junction kept 2 bases outside the gene matches. The CDR3 extends over 14 amino acids. CDR3 nucleotide sequence: TGTGCCAGCAGCTTGGGACAGCAGAACACTGAAGCTTTCTTT. Translating gives CASSLGQQNTEAFF.

This clonotype was found many times. The rearrangement joins TRBV9 to TRBJ1-2; 7 positions match TRBD1. The CDR3 spans 14 residues. Trimming took 3 bases from V and 5 from J; bases not matched to a gene: 7. In germline, CDR1 is SGDLS, CDR2 YYNGEE. CDR3 bases: TGTGCCAGCAGCGGACGGACAGGTCAATATGGCTACACCTTC. Translated, it gives CASSGRTGQYGYTF.

In this sample, this clonotype turned up many times. This rearrangement joins TRBV29-1 to TRBJ2-7; 8 bases match TRBD1. The CDR3 contains 15 residues. Germline trimming cut 2 bases from V and 4 bases from J; bases unmatched to any gene: 10. Germline V CDR1 and CDR2: SQVTM, ANQGSEA. The CDR3 DNA reads as TGCAGCGTTGAATTGGCAGGGGGCATCCCTTACGAGCAGTACTTC. Translated, it gives CSVELAGGIPYEQYF.

The table lists this clonotype with many counts. The V gene is TRBV6-1, the J gene TRBJ2-7, with 8 positions matching TRBD2. This CDR3 is 12 amino acids long. Germline trimming cut 5 bases from V and 6 bases from J; bases unmatched to any gene: 3. CDR1 is MNHNS and CDR2 is SASEGT in the germline V gene. The DNA for the CDR3 is TGTGCCAGCAGTAGCGGGAGTCTCGAGCAGTACTTC. Encoded protein: CASSSGSLEQYF.

In this sample, this clonotype turned up many times. This rearrangement joins TRBV20-1 to TRBJ2-2, with a possible D match to TRBD2 (7 bases). Germline CDR1 and CDR2: DFQATT and SNEGSKA (reference sequence). There are 15 residues in the CDR3. V lost 4 bases, J lost 0 bases, and 12 bases lay in between. The CDR3 coding sequence is TGCAGTGCTATCCGGGGGGCATCGAACACCGGGGAGCTGTTTTTT. Its translation: CSAIRGASNTGELFF.

The gene calls are TRBV20-1 and TRBJ2-3, with 13 bases that match TRBD2. Germline loops: CDR1 DFQATT, CDR2 SNEGSKA (reference sequence). The CDR3 covers 13 residues. V was pared by 7 bases and J by 9 bases, with 7 bases of the junction left unmatched. The CDR3 DNA is TGCAGTGGAGGACTAGCGGGAGTGGGAACGCAGTATTTT. Its translation: CSGGLAGVGTQYF.

This clonotype has at least ten counts. The chain recombines TRBV20-1 with TRBJ2-2; 9 nucleotides line up with TRBD2. With 3 bases clipped from V and 6 bases from J, the junction kept 5 bases outside the gene matches. CDR1 is DFQATT, CDR2 SNEGSKA, per germline (reference sequence). The CDR3 spans 14 residues. CDR3 DNA sequence: TGCAGTGCTAGGTGGCTAGCGGGACCCGGGGAGCTGTTTTTT. This sequence encodes CSARWLAGPGELFF.